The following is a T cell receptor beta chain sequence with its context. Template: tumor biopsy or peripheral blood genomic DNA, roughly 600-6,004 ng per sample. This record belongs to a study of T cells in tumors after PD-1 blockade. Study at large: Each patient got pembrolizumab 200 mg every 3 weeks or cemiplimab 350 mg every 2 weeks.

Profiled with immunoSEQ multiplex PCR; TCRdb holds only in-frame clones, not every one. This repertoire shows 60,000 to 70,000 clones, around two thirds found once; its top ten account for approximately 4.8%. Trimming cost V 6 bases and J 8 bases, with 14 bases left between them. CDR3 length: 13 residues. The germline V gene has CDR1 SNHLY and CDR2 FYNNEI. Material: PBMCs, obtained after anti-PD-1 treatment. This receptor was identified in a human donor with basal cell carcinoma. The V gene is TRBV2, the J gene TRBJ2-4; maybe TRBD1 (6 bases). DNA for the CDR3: TGTGCCAGCAGCACACCTGGGACACACATTCAGTACTTC. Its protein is CASSTPGTHIQYF.